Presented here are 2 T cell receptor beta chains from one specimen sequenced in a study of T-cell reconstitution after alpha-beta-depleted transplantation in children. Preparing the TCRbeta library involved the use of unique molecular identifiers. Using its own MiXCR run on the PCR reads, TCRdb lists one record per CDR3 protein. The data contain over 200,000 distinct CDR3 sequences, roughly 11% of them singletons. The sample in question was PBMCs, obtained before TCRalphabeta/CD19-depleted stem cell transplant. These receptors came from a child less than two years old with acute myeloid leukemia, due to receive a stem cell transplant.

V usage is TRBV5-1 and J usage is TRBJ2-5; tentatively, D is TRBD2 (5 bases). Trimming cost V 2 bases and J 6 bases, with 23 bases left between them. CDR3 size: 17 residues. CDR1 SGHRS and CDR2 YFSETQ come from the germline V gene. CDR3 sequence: CASSLGLIRPEGQTQYF. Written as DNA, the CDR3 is TGCGCCAGCAGCTTAGGACTTATAAGGCCGGAAGGACAGACCCAGTACTTC.

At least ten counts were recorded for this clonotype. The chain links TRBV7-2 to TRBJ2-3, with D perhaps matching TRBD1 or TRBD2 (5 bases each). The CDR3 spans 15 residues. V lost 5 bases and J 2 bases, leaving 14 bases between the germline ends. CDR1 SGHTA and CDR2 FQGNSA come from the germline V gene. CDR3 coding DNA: TGTGCCAGCAGCCTACTGGGGGAAACCACAGATACGCAGTATTTT. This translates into CASSLLGETTDTQYF. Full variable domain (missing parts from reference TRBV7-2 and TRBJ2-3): GAGVSQSPSNKVTEKGKDVELRCDPISGHTALYWYRQSLGQGLEFLIYFQGNSAPDKSGLPSDRFSAERTGGSVSTLTIQRTQQEDSAVYLCASSLLGETTDTQYFGPGTRLTVL.